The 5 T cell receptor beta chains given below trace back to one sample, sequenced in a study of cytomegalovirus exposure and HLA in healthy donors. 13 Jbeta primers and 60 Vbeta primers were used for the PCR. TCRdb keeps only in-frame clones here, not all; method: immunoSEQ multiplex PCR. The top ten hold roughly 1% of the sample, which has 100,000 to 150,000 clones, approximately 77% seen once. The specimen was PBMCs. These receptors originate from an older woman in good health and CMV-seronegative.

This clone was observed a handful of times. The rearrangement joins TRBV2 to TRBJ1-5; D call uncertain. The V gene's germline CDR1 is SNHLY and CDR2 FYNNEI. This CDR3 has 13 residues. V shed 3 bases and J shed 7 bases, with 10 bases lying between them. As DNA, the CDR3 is TGTGCCAGCAGTGATTCCGCGTCGCAGCCCCAGCATTTT. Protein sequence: CASSDSASQPQHF.

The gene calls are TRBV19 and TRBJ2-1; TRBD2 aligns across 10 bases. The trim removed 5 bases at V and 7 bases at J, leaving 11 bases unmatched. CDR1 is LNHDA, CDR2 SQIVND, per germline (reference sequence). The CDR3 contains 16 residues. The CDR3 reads CASSGEAGGRRNEQFF. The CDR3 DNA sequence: TGTGCCAGTAGTGGGGAAGCGGGGGGGCGACGTAATGAGCAGTTCTTC.

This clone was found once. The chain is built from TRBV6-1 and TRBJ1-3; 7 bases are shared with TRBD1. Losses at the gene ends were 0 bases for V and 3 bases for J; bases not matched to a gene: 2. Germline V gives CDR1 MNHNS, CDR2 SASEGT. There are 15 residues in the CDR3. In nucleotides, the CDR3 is TGTGCCAGCAGTGAAGCAGGGGGCTTTGGAAACACCATATATTTT. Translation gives CASSEAGGFGNTIYF.

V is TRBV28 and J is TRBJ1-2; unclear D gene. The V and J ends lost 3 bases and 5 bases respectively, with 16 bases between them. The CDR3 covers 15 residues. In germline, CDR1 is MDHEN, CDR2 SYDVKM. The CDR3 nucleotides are TGTGCCAGCAGTTTTCCGTCCGGTGAGAATTATGGCTACACCTTC. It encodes CASSFPSGENYGYTF.

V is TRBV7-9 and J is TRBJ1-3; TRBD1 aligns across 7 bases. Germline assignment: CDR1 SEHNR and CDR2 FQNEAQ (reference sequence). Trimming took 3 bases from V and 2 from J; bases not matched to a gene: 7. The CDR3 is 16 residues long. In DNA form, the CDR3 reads TGTGCCAGCAGCTTGTTCCCAGGGGGAGCTGGAAACACCATATATTTT. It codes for CASSLFPGGAGNTIYF.